The 21 T cell receptor beta chains below all came from one sample that was sequenced in a study of cytomegalovirus exposure and HLA in healthy donors. 60 Vbeta and 13 Jbeta primers were used in PCR. The repertoire was sequenced with immunoSEQ multiplex PCR; TCRdb's copy has only in-frame clones and lacks some. The repertoire shows about 51,000 clones; the top ten hold roughly 25%. The sequenced sample was PBMCs. These receptors all stem from a man aged 35-49 years in good health and CMV-seropositive.

The chain couples TRBV5-3 to TRBJ2-2, with D perhaps TRBD1 (6 bases). TRBV5-3 is placed among ORFs of uncertain function. The length of the CDR3 is 15 residues. Trimming shortened V by 1 base and J by 2 bases, and 9 bases separated the two germline ends. In DNA form, the CDR3 reads TGTGCCAGAAGCTTGCGGGACATCAACACCGGGGAGCTGTTTTTT. This translates into CARSLRDINTGELFF.

V is TRBV6-5 and J is TRBJ2-3, with TRBD2 identical over 10 bases. Germline trimming cut 0 bases from V and 5 bases from J; bases unmatched to any gene: 5. Looked up from germline, CDR1 is MNHEY and CDR2 is SVGAGI. The CDR3 has 16 residues. CDR3 sequence: CASSYSSSGSRDTQYF. CDR3 sequence (DNA): TGTGCCAGCAGTTACTCGTCTAGCGGGAGTAGAGATACGCAGTATTTT.

CDR3 DNA sequence: TGTGCCACCAGCGGCGACAACAATGAGCAGTTCTTC. Translating it yields CATSGDNNEQFF. The rearrangement uses TRBV6-1 and TRBJ2-1; the D gene is possibly TRBD2 (5 bases). CDR3 length: 12 amino acids. V was cut by 10 bases and J by 5 bases, with 12 bases left in between. Looked up from germline, CDR1 is MNHNS and CDR2 is SASEGT.

The chain joins TRBV19 to TRBJ2-1; possibly TRBD1 for D (6 bases). Germline CDR1 LNHDA, CDR2 SQIVND (reference sequence). The CDR3 spans 14 residues. V shed 7 bases and J shed 1 base, with 11 bases lying between them. The CDR3 here is CASTLQGSYNEQFF. CDR3 nucleotides: TGTGCCAGTACCCTACAGGGTTCCTACAATGAGCAGTTCTTC.

V usage is TRBV9 and J usage is TRBJ2-4, with a weak D call TRBD2 (6 bases). The germline V gene has CDR1 SGDLS and CDR2 YYNGEE. This CDR3 region has 15 residues. Deletions cut 4 bases from V and 0 bases from J, with 11 bases between. The CDR3 loop is CASSPLGGAKNIQYF. The CDR3, as DNA: TGTGCCAGCAGCCCCCTGGGGGGAGCCAAAAACATTCAGTACTTC.

This chain connects TRBV6-1 to TRBJ2-7; possibly TRBD1 for D (6 bases). The germline V gene has CDR1 MNHNS and CDR2 SASEGT. The CDR3 has 15 residues. Trimming took off 4 bases at V and 2 bases at J, with 15 bases between the two ends. This chain's CDR3 is CASSGGQRFPYEQYF. For the CDR3, the DNA is TGTGCCAGCAGTGGAGGACAGCGTTTTCCCTACGAGCAGTACTTC.

This rearrangement joins TRBV7-9 to TRBJ2-7, with 7 bases identical to TRBD1. Germline V gives CDR1 SEHNR, CDR2 FQNEAQ (reference sequence). The CDR3 has 17 residues. With V trimmed by 4 bases and J by 2 bases, 14 bases remained unmatched. CDR3 in DNA: TGTGCCAGCAGCTCCCCGGCCAGGGACAGCGAGACCTACGAGCAGTACTTC. Translated, it gives CASSSPARDSETYEQYF.

The chain uses TRBV6-1 and TRBJ1-2; 7 bases map to TRBD1. Germline V gives CDR1 MNHNS, CDR2 SASEGT. The CDR3 runs to 12 residues. The junction had 4 bases not matched to a gene; V was cut back by 6 bases and J by 6 bases. The CDR3 region is CASSRRGHGYTF. CDR3 bases: TGTGCCAGCAGCCGTAGGGGGCATGGCTACACCTTC.

V gene TRBV27 combines with J gene TRBJ2-7; 9 bases are shared with TRBD1. Germline V CDR1 and CDR2: MNHEY, SMNVEV (reference sequence). CDR3 length equals 13 residues. After removal of 5 bases from V and 6 bases from J, the junction contained 5 bases not matched to a gene. For the CDR3, the DNA is TGTGCCAGCAGTGGGGACAGGGTTTCCGAGCAGTACTTC. Translated: CASSGDRVSEQYF.

The chain combines TRBV28 with TRBJ1-1; 8 bases match TRBD1. CDR1 MDHEN and CDR2 SYDVKM come from the germline V gene. V lost 8 bases and J lost 0; bases outside the gene matches: 11. This CDR3 has 16 amino acids. As DNA, the CDR3 is TGTGCCAGCGAGGCCGGGACAGGAAACATGAACACTGAAGCTTTCTTT. The encoded protein is CASEAGTGNMNTEAFF.

The V call is TRBV23-1, the J call TRBJ2-7; tentative D call: TRBD1 (6 bases). TRBV23-1 is an open reading frame, and its role is uncertain. Trimming took off 6 bases at V and 2 bases at J, with 8 bases between the two ends. This CDR3 is 12 amino acids long. The CDR3 DNA is TGCGCCAGCAGGGACAGCCCCTACGAGCAGTACTTC. As protein: CASRDSPYEQYF.

The V call is TRBV13, the J call TRBJ2-2; D gene ambiguous. CDR1 and CDR2 from the germline V gene are PRHDT and FYEKMQ (reference sequence). V was cut by 3 bases and J by 6 bases, with 14 bases left in between. The CDR3 covers 15 residues. The CDR3 DNA reads TGTGCCAGCAGCTTGAGTCCGATTCCCCCCGGGGAGCTGTTTTTT. It yields the protein CASSLSPIPPGELFF.

The V and J genes are TRBV12-2 and TRBJ2-7; the D call in the table, TRBD1, was not verified against the DNA. TRBV12-2 is listed as a pseudogene. This CDR3 comprises 15 residues. This CDR3 reads CASRLSPGTGAPLNF. The CDR3 DNA follows: TGTGCAAGTCGCCTTTCCCCGGGGACAGGGGCCCCCCTTAACTTC.

The chain carries TRBV7-2 and TRBJ1-1; 10 bases map to TRBD1. The CDR3 loop spans 16 amino acids. Germline CDR1 SGHTA, CDR2 FQGNSA. With V trimmed by 1 base and J by 10 bases, 12 bases remained unmatched. DNA of the CDR3: TGTGCCAGCAGCTTAGGGACAGGGGGAGAGATGGCGGTAGCTTTCTTT. Translated, it gives CASSLGTGGEMAVAFF.

The genes are TRBV30 and TRBJ1-5, with D hard to call. The V and J ends lost 2 bases and 5 bases respectively, with 13 bases between them. Per the germline V gene, CDR1 is GTSNPN and CDR2 is SVGIG (reference sequence). This CDR3 has 14 amino acids. The CDR3 region is CAWSTGGDDQPQHF. DNA for the CDR3: TGTGCCTGGAGTACGGGAGGAGATGATCAGCCCCAGCATTTT.

The V call is TRBV4-2, the J call TRBJ2-7, with a tentative D call TRBD1 (6 bases). The germline CDR1 and CDR2 sequences are LGHNA and YNFKEQ. This CDR3 contains 15 residues. The germline V and J ends were trimmed by 3 bases and 2 bases, with 14 bases remaining between them. The CDR3 sequence: CASSHRQETPYEQYF. The DNA of the CDR3 is TGTGCCAGCAGCCACCGACAGGAAACACCCTACGAGCAGTACTTC.

For this clone: An end of the junction does not agree with germline; a read error may underlie this. The V and J genes are TRBV15 and TRBJ2-5; D is ambiguous. This CDR3 spans 12 amino acids. Germline lookup yields CDR1 LNHNV and CDR2 YYDKDF (reference sequence). CDR3 region: CATSRALENQYF. CDR3 sequence (DNA): TGTGCCACCAGCAGGGCGCTAGAGAACCAGTACTTC.

The chain's CDR3 is CASSQPGQGVYEQYF. CDR3 DNA sequence: TGCGCCAGCAGCCAGCCCGGACAGGGAGTCTACGAGCAGTACTTC. The chain couples TRBV4-3 to TRBJ2-7, with 8 nucleotides matching TRBD1. The trim removed 3 bases at V and 3 bases at J, leaving 7 bases unmatched. The CDR3 length is 15 residues. The germline V gene encodes CDR1 LGHNA and CDR2 YSLEER.

V usage is TRBV7-8 and J usage is TRBJ2-1, with a weak D call TRBD2 (6 bases). CDR1 SGHVS and CDR2 FQNEAQ come from the germline V gene. V dropped 0 bases and J dropped 6 bases, with 15 bases sitting between them. The CDR3 has 16 amino acids. Here the CDR3 reads CASSLASYGLINEQFF. The CDR3 DNA is TGTGCCAGCAGCTTAGCTAGTTACGGACTAATCAATGAGCAGTTCTTC.

This sequence joins TRBV20-1 and TRBJ2-7; the D is unclear. Germline V gene data show CDR1 as DFQATT and CDR2 as SNEGSKA (reference sequence). Trimming took off 6 bases at V and 4 bases at J, with 10 bases between the two ends. This CDR3 has 11 residues. CDR3 residues: CSAPLIYEQYF. The CDR3 DNA follows: TGCAGTGCCCCCCTTATATACGAGCAGTACTTC.

J is TRBJ2-7 and V is TRBV7-2; TRBD1 aligns across 7 bases. CDR1 is SGHTA and CDR2 is FQGNSA in the germline V gene. There are 15 residues in the CDR3. The junction had 4 bases not matched to a gene; V was cut back by 0 bases and J by 2 bases. The CDR3, as DNA: TGTGCCAGCAGCTTAGCGGGACAGAAGGCCTACGAGCAGTACTTC. It yields the protein CASSLAGQKAYEQYF. The whole variable domain, filled in from reference TRBV7-2 and TRBJ2-7, reads GAGVSQSPSNKVTEKGKDVELRCDPISGHTALYWYRQSLGQGLEFLIYFQGNSAPDKSGLPSDRFSAERTGGSVSTLTIQRTQQEDSAVYLCASSLAGQKAYEQYFGPGTRLTVT.